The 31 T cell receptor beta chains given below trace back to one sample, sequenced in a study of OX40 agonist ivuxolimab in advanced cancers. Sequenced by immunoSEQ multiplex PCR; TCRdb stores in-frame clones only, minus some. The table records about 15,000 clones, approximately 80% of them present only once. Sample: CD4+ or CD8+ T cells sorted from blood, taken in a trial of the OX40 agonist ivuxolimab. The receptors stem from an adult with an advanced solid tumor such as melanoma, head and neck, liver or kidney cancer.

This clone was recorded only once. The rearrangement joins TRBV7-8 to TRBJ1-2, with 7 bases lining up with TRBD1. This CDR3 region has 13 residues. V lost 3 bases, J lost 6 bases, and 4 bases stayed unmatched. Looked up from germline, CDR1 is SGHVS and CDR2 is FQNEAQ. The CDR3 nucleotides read TGTGCCAGCAGCTTCTTGGGACAGAATGGCTACACCTTC. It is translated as CASSFLGQNGYTF.

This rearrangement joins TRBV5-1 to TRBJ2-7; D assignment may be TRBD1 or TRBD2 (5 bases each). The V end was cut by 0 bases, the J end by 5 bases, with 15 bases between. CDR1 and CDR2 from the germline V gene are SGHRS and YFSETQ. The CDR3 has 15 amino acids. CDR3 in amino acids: CASSLAPGTVHEQYF. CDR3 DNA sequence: TGCGCCAGCAGCTTGGCCCCGGGGACCGTCCACGAGCAGTACTTC.

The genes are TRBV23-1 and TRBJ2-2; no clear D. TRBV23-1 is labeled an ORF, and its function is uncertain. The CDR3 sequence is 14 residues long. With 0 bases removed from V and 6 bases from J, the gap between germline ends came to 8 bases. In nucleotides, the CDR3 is TGCGCCAGCAGTCAATCGAACCCCCCCGGGGAGCTGTTTTTT. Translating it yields CASSQSNPPGELFF.

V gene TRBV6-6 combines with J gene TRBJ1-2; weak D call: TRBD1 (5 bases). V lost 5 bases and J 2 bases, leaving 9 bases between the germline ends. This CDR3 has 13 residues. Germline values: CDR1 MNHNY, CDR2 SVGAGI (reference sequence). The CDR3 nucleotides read TGTGCCAGCAGTCTCCAGGGAAACTATGGCTACACCTTC. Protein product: CASSLQGNYGYTF.

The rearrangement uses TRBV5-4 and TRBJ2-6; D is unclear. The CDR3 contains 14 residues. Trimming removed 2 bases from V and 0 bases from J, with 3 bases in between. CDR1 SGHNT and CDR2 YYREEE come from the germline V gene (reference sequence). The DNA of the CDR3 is TGTGCCAGCAGCTTATCCTCTGGGGCCAACGTCCTGACTTTC. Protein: CASSLSSGANVLTF.

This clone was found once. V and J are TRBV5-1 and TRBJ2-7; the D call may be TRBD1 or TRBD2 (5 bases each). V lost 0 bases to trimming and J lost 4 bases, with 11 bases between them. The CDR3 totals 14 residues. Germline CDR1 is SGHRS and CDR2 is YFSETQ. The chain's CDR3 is CASSLGDGNYEQYF. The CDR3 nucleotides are TGCGCCAGCAGCTTGGGGGACGGAAATTACGAGCAGTACTTC. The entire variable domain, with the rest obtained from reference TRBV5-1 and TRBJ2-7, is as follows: KAGVTQTPRYLIKTRGQQVTLSCSPISGHRSVSWYQQTPGQGLQFLFEYFSETQRNKGNFPGRFSGRQFSNSRSEMNVSTLELGDSALYLCASSLGDGNYEQYFGPGTRLTVT.

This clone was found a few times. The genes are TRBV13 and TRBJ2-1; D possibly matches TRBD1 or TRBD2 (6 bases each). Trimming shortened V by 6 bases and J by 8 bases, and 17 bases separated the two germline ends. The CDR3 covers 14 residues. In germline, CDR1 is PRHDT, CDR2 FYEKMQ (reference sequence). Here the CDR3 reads CASRQGGRFDEQFF. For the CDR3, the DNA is TGTGCCAGCAGACAGGGAGGAAGGTTCGATGAGCAGTTCTTC.

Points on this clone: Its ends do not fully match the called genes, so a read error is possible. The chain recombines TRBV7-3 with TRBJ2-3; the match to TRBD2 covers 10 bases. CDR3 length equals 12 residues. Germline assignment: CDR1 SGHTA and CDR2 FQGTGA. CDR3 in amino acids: CASSPGTSAGVF. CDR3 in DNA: TGTGCCAGCAGCCCGGGGACTAGCGCTGGGGTTTTT. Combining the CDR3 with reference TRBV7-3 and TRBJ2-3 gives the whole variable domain GAGVSQTPSNKVTEKGKYVELRCDPISGHTALYWYRQSLGQGPEFLIYFQGTGAADDSGLPNDRFFAVRPEGSVSTLKIQRTERGDSAVYLCASSPGTSAGVFGPGTRLTVL.

The CDR3 protein is CASRGLGETQYF. CDR3 bases: TGTGCCAGCAGGGGATTAGGAGAGACCCAGTACTTC. The gene calls are TRBV2 and TRBJ2-5; the D is unclear. CDR3 length: 12 amino acids. V was trimmed by 6 bases and J by 4 bases, leaving 9 bases between them. Germline V CDR1 and CDR2: SNHLY, FYNNEI.

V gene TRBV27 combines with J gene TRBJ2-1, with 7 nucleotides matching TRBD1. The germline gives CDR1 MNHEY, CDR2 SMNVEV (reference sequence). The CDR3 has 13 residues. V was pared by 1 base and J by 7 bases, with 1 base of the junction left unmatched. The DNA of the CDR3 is TGTGCCAGCAGTTTATTACAGGGGAATGAGCAGTTCTTC. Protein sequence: CASSLLQGNEQFF.

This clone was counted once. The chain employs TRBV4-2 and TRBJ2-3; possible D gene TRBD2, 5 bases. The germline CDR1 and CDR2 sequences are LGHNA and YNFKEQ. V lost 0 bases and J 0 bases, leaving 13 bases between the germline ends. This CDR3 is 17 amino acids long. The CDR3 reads CASSQDPPQRSTDTQYF. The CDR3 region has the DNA TGTGCCAGCAGCCAAGACCCCCCCCAGCGGAGCACAGATACGCAGTATTTT.

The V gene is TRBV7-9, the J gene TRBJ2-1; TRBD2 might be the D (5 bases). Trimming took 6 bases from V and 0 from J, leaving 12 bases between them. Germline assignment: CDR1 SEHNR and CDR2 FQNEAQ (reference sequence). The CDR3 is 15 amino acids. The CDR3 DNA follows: TGTGCCAGCAGAAAAAGCGGTGACTCCTACAATGAGCAGTTCTTC. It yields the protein CASRKSGDSYNEQFF.

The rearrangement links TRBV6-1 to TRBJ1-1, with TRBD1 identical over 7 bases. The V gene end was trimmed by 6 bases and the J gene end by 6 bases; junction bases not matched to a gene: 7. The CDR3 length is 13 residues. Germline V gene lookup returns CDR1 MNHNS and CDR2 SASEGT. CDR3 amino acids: CASSNRGGPEAFF. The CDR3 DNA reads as TGTGCCAGCAGCAACAGGGGCGGGCCTGAAGCTTTCTTT.

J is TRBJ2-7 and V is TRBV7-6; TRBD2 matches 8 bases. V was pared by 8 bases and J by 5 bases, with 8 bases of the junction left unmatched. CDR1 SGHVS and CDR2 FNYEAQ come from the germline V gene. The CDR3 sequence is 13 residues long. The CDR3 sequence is CASGLAPLDEQYF. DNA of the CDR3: TGTGCCAGCGGACTAGCCCCTCTAGACGAGCAGTACTTC.

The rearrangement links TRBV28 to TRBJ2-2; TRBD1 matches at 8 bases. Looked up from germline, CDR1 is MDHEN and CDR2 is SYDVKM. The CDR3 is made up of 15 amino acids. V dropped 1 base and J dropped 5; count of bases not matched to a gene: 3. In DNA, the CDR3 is TGTGCCAGCAGTTTATCGGACAGGGAGACCGGGGAGCTGTTTTTT. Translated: CASSLSDRETGELFF.

The CDR3 is CASSVAGAEAFF. The CDR3 DNA is TGTGCCAGCAGCGTAGCTGGTGCTGAAGCTTTCTTT. This chain uses TRBV9 with TRBJ1-1; D remains unclear. This CDR3 is built from 12 residues. Germline V lookup: CDR1 SGDLS, CDR2 YYNGEE. V shed 0 bases and J shed 6 bases, with 6 bases lying between them. The full variable domain, its missing parts supplied by reference TRBV9 and TRBJ1-1, is DSGVTQTPKHLITATGQRVTLRCSPRSGDLSVYWYQQSLDQGLQFLIQYYNGEERAKGNILERFSAQQFPDLHSELNLSSLELGDSALYFCASSVAGAEAFFGQGTRLTVV.

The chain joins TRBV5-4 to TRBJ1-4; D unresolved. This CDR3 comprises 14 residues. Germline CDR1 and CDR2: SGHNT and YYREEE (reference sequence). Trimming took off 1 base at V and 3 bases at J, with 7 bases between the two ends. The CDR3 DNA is TGTGCCAGCAGCTTGCGGGGTTCTAATGAAAAACTGTTTTTT. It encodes CASSLRGSNEKLFF.

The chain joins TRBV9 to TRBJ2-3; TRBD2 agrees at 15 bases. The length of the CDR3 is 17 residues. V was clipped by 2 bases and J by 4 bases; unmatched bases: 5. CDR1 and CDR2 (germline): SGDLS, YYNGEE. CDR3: CASSVGLAGGLADTQYF. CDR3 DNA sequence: TGTGCCAGCAGCGTGGGACTAGCGGGAGGTCTTGCAGATACGCAGTATTTT.

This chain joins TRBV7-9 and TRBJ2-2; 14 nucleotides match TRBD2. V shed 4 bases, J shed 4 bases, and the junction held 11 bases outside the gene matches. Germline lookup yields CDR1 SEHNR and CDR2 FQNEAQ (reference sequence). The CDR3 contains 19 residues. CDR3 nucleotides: TGTGCCAGCAGCTCCGCGACTAGCGGGAGGGCCGTGCTCACCGGGGAGCTGTTTTTT. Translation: CASSSATSGRAVLTGELFF.

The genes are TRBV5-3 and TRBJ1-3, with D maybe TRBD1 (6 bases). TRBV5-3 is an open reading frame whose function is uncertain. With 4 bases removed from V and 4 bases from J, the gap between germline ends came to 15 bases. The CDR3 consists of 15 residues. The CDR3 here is CARSLTGLKGNTIYF. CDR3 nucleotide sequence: TGTGCCAGAAGCCTAACAGGGCTTAAAGGAAACACCATATATTTT.

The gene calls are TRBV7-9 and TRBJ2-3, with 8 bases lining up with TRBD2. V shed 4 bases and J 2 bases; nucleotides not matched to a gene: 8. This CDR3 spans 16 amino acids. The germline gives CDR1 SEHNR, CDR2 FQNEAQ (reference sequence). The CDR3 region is CASSSPRAGVTDTQYF. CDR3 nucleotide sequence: TGTGCCAGCAGCTCCCCCAGAGCGGGAGTCACAGATACGCAGTATTTT.

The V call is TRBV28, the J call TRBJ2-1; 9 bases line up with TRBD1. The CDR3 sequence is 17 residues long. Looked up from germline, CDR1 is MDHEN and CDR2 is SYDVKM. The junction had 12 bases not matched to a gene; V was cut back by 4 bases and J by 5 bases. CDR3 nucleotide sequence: TGTGCCAGCAGTTATCTCACTGGGACAGGGATAGACAATGAGCAGTTCTTC. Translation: CASSYLTGTGIDNEQFF.

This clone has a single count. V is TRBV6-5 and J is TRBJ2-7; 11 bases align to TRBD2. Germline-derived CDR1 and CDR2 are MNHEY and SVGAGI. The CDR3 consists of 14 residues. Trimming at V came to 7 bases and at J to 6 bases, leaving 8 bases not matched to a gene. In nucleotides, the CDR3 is TGTGCCAGCACCCAACTAGCGGGAGTTGGCGAGCAGTACTTC. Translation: CASTQLAGVGEQYF.

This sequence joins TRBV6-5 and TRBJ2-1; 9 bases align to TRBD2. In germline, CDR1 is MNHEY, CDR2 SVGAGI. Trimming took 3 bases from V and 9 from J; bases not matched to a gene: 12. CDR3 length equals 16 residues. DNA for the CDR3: TGTGCCAGCAGTTATTCCATAGCGGGAGTTGAGGGTGAGCAGTTCTTC. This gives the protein CASSYSIAGVEGEQFF.

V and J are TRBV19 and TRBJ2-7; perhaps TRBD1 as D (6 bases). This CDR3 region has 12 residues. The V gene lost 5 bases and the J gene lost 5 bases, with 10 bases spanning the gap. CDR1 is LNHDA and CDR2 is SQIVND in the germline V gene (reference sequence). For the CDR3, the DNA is TGTGCCAGTAGTGAGGGACATCACGAGCAGTACTTC. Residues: CASSEGHHEQYF.

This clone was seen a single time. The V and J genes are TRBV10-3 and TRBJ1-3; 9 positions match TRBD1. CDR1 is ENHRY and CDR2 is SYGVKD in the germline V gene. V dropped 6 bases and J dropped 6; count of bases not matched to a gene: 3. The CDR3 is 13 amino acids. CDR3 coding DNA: TGTGCCATCAGGGGACAGGGTGAAAACACCATATATTTT. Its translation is CAIRGQGENTIYF.

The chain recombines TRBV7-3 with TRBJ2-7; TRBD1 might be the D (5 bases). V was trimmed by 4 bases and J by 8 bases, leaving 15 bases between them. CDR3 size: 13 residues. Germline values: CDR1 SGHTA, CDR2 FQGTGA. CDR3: CASSYGHGGQQYF. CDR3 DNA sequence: TGTGCCAGCAGCTATGGACACGGTGGGCAGCAGTACTTC.

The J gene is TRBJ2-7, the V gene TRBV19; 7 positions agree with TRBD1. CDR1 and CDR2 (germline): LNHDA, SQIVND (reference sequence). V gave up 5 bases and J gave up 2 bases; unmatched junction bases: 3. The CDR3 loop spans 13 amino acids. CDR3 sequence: CASSVTGTYEQYF. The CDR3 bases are TGTGCCAGTAGTGTGACAGGGACCTACGAGCAGTACTTC.

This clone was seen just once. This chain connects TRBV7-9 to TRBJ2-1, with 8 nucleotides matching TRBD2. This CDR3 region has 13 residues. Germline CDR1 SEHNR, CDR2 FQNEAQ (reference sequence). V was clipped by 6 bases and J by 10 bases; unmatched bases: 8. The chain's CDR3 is CASRTGGGGEQFF. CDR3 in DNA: TGTGCCAGCAGAACAGGCGGCGGGGGGGAGCAGTTCTTC.

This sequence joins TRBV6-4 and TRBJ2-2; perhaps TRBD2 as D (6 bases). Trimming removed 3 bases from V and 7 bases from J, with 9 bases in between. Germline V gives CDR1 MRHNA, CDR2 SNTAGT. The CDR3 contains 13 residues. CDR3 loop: CASSEGAGGELFF. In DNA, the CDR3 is TGTGCCAGCAGTGAGGGAGCGGGCGGGGAGCTGTTTTTT.

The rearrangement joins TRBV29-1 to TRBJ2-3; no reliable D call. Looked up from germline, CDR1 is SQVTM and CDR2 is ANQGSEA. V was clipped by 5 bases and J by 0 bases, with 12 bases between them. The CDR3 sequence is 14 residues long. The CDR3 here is CSVPQSSSTDTQYF. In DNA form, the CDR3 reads TGCAGCGTTCCACAGTCTTCTAGCACAGATACGCAGTATTTT.